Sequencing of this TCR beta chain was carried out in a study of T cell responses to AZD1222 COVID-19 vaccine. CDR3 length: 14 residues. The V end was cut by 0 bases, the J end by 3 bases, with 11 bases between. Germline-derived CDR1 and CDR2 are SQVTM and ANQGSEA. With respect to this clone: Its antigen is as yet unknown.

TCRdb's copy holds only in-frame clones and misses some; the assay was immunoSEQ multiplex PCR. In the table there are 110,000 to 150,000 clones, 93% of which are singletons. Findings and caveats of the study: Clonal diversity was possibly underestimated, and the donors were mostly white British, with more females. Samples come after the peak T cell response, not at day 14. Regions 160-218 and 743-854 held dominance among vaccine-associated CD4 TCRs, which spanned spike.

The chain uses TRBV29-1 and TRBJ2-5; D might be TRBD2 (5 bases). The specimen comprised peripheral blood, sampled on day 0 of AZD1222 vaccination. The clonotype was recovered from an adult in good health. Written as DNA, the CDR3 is TGCAGCGTTGAAGATGCAGGAGCGGAAGAGACCCAGTACTTC. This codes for CSVEDAGAEETQYF.